Listed here is a single T cell receptor beta chain. This entry comes from a study of T cell clusters in autoimmune cytopenias. TRB rearrangements were amplified by touch-down multiplex PCR with mixed TRB-A/B primers. Following a re-call of the multiplex PCR reads, TCRdb has one entry per CDR3 protein and lacks DNA. Here the sample table reports approximately 15,000 distinct CDR3 sequences. CDR3 length: 14 amino acids. CDR1 and CDR2 (germline): SGHKS, YYEKEE (reference sequence). Approximately 40,000 genome equivalents of blood DNA were amplified for TRB. Another study also made use of these data, one on T cell repertoires in aging, cancer and after chemotherapy.

The chain recombines TRBV5-5 with TRBJ1-2; the D gene TCRdb calls, TRBD1, cannot be checked with no DNA. The source is a human donor in good health. Sequencing was carried out using peripheral blood. CDR3 loop: CASSPGTGYDGYTF.